This TCR beta chain emerged from a study of T cells after posttransplantation cyclophosphamide. The CDR3 has 15 amino acids. V was cut by 5 bases and J by 8 bases, with 19 bases left in between. This clone was seen many times. The method was immunoSEQ multiplex PCR; TCRdb's version includes in-frame clones alone and lacks a portion of them. The record shows around 34,000 clones for this sample, with no singletons present. The source of this sequence is a woman in her forties or fifties in good health and a related stem cell transplant donor. Sample: PBMCs. The V call is TRBV12-3 or TRBV12-4, the J call TRBJ2-1; tentatively, D is TRBD2 (6 bases). The DNA of the CDR3 is TGTGCCAGCAGTGATCGGGACTGGGTTGGTGATGAGCAGTTCTTC. This sequence encodes CASSDRDWVGDEQFF.